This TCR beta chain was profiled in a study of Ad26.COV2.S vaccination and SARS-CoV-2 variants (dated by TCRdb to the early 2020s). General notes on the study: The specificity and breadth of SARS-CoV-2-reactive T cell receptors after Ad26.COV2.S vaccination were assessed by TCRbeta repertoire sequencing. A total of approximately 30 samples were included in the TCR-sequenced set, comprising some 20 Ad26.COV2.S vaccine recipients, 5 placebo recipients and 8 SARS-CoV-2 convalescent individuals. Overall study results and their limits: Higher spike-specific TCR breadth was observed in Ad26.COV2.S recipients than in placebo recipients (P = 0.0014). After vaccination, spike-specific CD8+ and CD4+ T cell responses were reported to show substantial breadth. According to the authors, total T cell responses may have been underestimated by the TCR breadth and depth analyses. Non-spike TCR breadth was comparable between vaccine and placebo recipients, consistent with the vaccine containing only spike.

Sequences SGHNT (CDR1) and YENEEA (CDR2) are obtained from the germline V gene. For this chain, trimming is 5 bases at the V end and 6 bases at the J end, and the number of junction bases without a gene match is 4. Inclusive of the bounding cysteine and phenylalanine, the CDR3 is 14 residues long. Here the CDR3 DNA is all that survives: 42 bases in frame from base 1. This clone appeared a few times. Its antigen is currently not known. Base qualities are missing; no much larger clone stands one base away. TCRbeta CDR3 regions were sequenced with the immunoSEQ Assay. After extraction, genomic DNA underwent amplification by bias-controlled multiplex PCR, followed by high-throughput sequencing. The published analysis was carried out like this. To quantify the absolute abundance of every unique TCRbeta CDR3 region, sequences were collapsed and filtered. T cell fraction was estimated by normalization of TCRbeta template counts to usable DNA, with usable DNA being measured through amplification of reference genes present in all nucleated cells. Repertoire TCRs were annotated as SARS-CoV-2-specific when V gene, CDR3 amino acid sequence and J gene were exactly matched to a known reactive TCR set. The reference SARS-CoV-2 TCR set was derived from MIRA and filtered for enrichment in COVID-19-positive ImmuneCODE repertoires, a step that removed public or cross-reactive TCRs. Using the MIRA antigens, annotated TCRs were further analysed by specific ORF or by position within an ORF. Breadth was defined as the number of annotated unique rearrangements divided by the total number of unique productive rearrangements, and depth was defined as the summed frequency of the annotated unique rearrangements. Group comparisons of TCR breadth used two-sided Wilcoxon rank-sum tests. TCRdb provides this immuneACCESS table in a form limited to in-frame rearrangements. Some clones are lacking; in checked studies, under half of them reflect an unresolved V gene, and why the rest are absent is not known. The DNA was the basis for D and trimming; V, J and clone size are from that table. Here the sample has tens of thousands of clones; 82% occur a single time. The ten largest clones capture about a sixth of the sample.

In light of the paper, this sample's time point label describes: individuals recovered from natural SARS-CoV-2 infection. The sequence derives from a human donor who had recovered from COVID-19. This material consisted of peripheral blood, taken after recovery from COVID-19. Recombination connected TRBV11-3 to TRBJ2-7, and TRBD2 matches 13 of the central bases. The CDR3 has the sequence CASSTGLAGVEQYF. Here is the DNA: TGTGCCAGCAGCACCGGACTAGCGGGAGTCGAGCAGTACTTC.